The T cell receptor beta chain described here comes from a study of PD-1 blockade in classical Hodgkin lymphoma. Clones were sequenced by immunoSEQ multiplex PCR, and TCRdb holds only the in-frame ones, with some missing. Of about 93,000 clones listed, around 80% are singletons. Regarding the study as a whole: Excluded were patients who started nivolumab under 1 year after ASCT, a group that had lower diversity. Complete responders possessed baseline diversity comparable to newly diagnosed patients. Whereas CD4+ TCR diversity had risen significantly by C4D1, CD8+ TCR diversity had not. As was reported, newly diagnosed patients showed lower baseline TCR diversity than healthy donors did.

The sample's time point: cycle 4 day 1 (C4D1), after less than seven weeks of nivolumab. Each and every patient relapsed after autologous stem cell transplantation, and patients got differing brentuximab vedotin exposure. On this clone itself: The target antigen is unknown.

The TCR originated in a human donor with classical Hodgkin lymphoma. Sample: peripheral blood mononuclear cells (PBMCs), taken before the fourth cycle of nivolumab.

The CDR3, as DNA: TGTGCCAGCAGCAAAGGTGGGACTAGCGAGGACTACGAGCAGTACTTC. Encoded protein: CASSKGGTSEDYEQYF. The genes are TRBV21-1 and TRBJ2-7; TRBD2, the table's D call, was not compared with the DNA. TRBV21-1 is a pseudogene locus. There are 16 residues in the CDR3.